Listed below are T cell receptor beta chains from one sample, sequenced in a study of cytomegalovirus exposure and HLA in healthy donors. Libraries were prepared by immunoSEQ multiplex PCR; TCRdb keeps only in-frame clonotypes and omits some of them. The sample contains approximately 160,000 clones, around 90% of which appear only once. Sequenced sample: PBMCs. The receptor source for this set is a woman between 18 and 30 years old in good health and CMV-seropositive. The CDR3 runs from the conserved cysteine through the conserved F or W. The order of the fields is clone size, J gene, D gene, V gene, CDR3 DNA, CDR3 protein. The D gene is left open where the match is weak. Not every row has a clone size; where given, it reads once, few, many or a size class.

clone_size: .; j_call: TRBJ1-1; d_call: .; v_call: TRBV10-3; cdr3_nt: TGTGCCATCAGGCAATTTGAGGACACTGAAGCTTTCTTT; cdr3_aa: CAIRQFEDTEAFF
clone_size: .; j_call: TRBJ2-2; d_call: .; v_call: TRBV6-1; cdr3_nt: TGTGCCAGCACCGAGGGGGTGAACACCGGGGAGCTGTTTTTT; cdr3_aa: CASTEGVNTGELFF
clone_size: once; j_call: TRBJ1-1; d_call: .; v_call: TRBV30; cdr3_nt: TGTGCCTGGAGTGTAGGCGGGTCGACTGAAGCTTTCTTT; cdr3_aa: CAWSVGGSTEAFF
clone_size: .; j_call: TRBJ2-4; d_call: TRBD1; v_call: TRBV7-2; cdr3_nt: TGTGCCAGCAGCGTCACGACAGGGACGAACATTCAGTACTTC; cdr3_aa: CASSVTTGTNIQYF
clone_size: .; j_call: TRBJ2-5; d_call: TRBD1; v_call: TRBV11-3; cdr3_nt: TGTGCCAGCAGCAAAAGACAGGGGACATACCAAGAGACCCAGTACTTC; cdr3_aa: CASSKRQGTYQETQYF
clone_size: .; j_call: TRBJ1-2; d_call: TRBD1; v_call: TRBV30; cdr3_nt: TGTGCCTGGAGCAGGGGGCCGTACGGCTACACCTTC; cdr3_aa: CAWSRGPYGYTF
clone_size: .; j_call: TRBJ2-5; d_call: .; v_call: TRBV15; cdr3_nt: TGTGCCACCAGCAGAGGGACAGAAGAGACCCAGTACTTC; cdr3_aa: CATSRGTEETQYF
clone_size: .; j_call: TRBJ2-2; d_call: .; v_call: TRBV19; cdr3_nt: TGTGCCAGTAGTCTATTGGTGCGTGGCACCGGGGAGCTGTTTTTT; cdr3_aa: CASSLLVRGTGELFF
clone_size: .; j_call: TRBJ2-7; d_call: TRBD1; v_call: TRBV5-6; cdr3_nt: TGTGCCAGCAGCCAACAGGGGAATTCCTACGAGCAGTACTTC; cdr3_aa: CASSQQGNSYEQYF
clone_size: .; j_call: TRBJ2-2; d_call: TRBD2; v_call: TRBV5-1; cdr3_nt: TGCGCCAGTACGACTAGCGGGAGACCCGGGGAGCTGTTTTTT; cdr3_aa: CASTTSGRPGELFF
clone_size: .; j_call: TRBJ1-5; d_call: .; v_call: TRBV30; cdr3_nt: TGTGCCTGGGGAGCACCTTATAGCAATCAGCCCCAGCATTTT; cdr3_aa: CAWGAPYSNQPQHF
clone_size: once; j_call: TRBJ1-2; d_call: .; v_call: TRBV28; cdr3_nt: TGTGCCAGCAGTCTCTCAGGGTTTGGCTACACCTTC; cdr3_aa: CASSLSGFGYTF
clone_size: few; j_call: TRBJ2-7; d_call: TRBD1; v_call: TRBV6-5; cdr3_nt: TGTGCCAGCAGTCGACCGACAGGGAGCTCCTACGAGCAGTACTTC; cdr3_aa: CASSRPTGSSYEQYF
clone_size: once; j_call: TRBJ2-7; d_call: .; v_call: TRBV11-2; cdr3_nt: TGTGCCAGCAGCCTCAGTCGGGCGGGGACTCAACTACGAGAGCAGTACTTC; cdr3_aa: CASSLSRAGTQLREQYF
clone_size: .; j_call: TRBJ2-3; d_call: .; v_call: TRBV6-1; cdr3_nt: TGTGCCAGCAGTGAAGGGCAGGTAATTGGGACGCAGTATTTT; cdr3_aa: CASSEGQVIGTQYF
clone_size: few; j_call: TRBJ2-3; d_call: TRBD1; v_call: TRBV13; cdr3_nt: TGTGCCAGCAGCTTACAGGGGGCAGATACGCAGTATTTT; cdr3_aa: CASSLQGADTQYF
clone_size: .; j_call: TRBJ2-1; d_call: TRBD1; v_call: TRBV11-3; cdr3_nt: TGTGCCAGCAGCCATAGCACAGGGGCAGGCTACAATGAGCAGTTCTTC; cdr3_aa: CASSHSTGAGYNEQFF
clone_size: .; j_call: TRBJ2-7; d_call: .; v_call: TRBV28; cdr3_nt: TGTGCCAGCAGTTTACTAGCCGAGCAGTACTTC; cdr3_aa: CASSLLAEQYF
clone_size: .; j_call: TRBJ1-1; d_call: .; v_call: TRBV9; cdr3_nt: TGTGCCAGCAGCGTAGGCCCGGTGGGGCGATCTGAAGCTTTCTTT; cdr3_aa: CASSVGPVGRSEAFF
clone_size: .; j_call: TRBJ1-1; d_call: TRBD1; v_call: TRBV19; cdr3_nt: TGTGCCAGTAGTAATCCCGGGACAGGGACGAACACTGAAGCTTTCTTT; cdr3_aa: CASSNPGTGTNTEAFF
clone_size: .; j_call: TRBJ1-5; d_call: TRBD1; v_call: TRBV2; cdr3_nt: TGTGCCAGCCTCCCGGACAGGGGGGATCAGCCCCAGCATTTT; cdr3_aa: CASLPDRGDQPQHF
clone_size: .; j_call: TRBJ2-7; d_call: .; v_call: TRBV27; cdr3_nt: TGTGCCAGCAGTACAACAGGGTACGAGCAGTACTTC; cdr3_aa: CASSTTGYEQYF
clone_size: .; j_call: TRBJ1-1; d_call: TRBD1; v_call: TRBV6-8; cdr3_nt: TGTGCCAGCAGCTCCGATGGACAGGGGGAATACCCCTCGGGGAACACTGAAGCTTTCTTT; cdr3_aa: CASSSDGQGEYPSGNTEAFF
clone_size: .; j_call: TRBJ1-4; d_call: TRBD1; v_call: TRBV9; cdr3_nt: TGTGCCAGCAGCGACCCGGACAGGGGGCGGGAAAAACTGTTTTTT; cdr3_aa: CASSDPDRGREKLFF
clone_size: once; j_call: TRBJ1-1; d_call: .; v_call: TRBV2; cdr3_nt: TGTGCCAGCAGCGCACAGGGCTCGTCCACTGAAGCTTTCTTT; cdr3_aa: CASSAQGSSTEAFF
clone_size: .; j_call: TRBJ2-1; d_call: TRBD2; v_call: TRBV5-1; cdr3_nt: TGCGCCAGCAGCTTGGAAGTAGCGGGAGGCGGGCAGTTCTTC; cdr3_aa: CASSLEVAGGGQFF
clone_size: .; j_call: TRBJ2-2; d_call: TRBD1; v_call: TRBV30; cdr3_nt: TGTGCCTGGAAAGTCTACCGGGACAGGGTAGGGGAGCTGTTTTTT; cdr3_aa: CAWKVYRDRVGELFF
clone_size: .; j_call: TRBJ2-5; d_call: .; v_call: TRBV28; cdr3_nt: TGTGCCATACACACCCAAGAGACCCAGTACTTC; cdr3_aa: CAIHTQETQYF
clone_size: .; j_call: TRBJ2-5; d_call: .; v_call: TRBV5-1; cdr3_nt: TGCGCCAGCAGCGCACGTGGGGGGGAGACCCAGTACTTC; cdr3_aa: CASSARGGETQYF
clone_size: .; j_call: TRBJ1-1; d_call: .; v_call: TRBV6-5; cdr3_nt: TGTGCCAGCAGTTACCGCCAGGCTAACATGAACACTGAAGCTTTCTTT; cdr3_aa: CASSYRQANMNTEAFF
clone_size: .; j_call: TRBJ1-4; d_call: .; v_call: TRBV2; cdr3_nt: TGTGCCAGCAGTGAATGGGAACGGGGTATCAAGGAAAAACTGTTTTTT; cdr3_aa: CASSEWERGIKEKLFF
clone_size: .; j_call: TRBJ2-7; d_call: .; v_call: TRBV29-1; cdr3_nt: TGCAGCGTTGAGAGATCCTACGAGCAGTACTTC; cdr3_aa: CSVERSYEQYF
clone_size: .; j_call: TRBJ1-2; d_call: .; v_call: TRBV6-6; cdr3_nt: TGTGCCAGCAGCCAGGGGACCCGCTTCTATGGCTACACCTTC; cdr3_aa: CASSQGTRFYGYTF
clone_size: .; j_call: TRBJ1-1; d_call: .; v_call: TRBV4-1; cdr3_nt: TGCGCCAGCAGCCAAGAAAGGGGGTCCCAAACCACTGAAGCTTTCTTT; cdr3_aa: CASSQERGSQTTEAFF